One and the same sample provided the 15 T cell receptor beta chains below, sequenced in a study of T cells in Graves' hyperthyroidism and ophthalmopathy (dated by TCRdb to the late 2010s). Libraries were made using multiplex PCR. Sequencing took place on an Illumina HiSeq 2000. TCR beta CDR3 regions were amplified from RNA transcripts. The first round of RT-PCR for the TCR CDR3 was performed with the HTBI primer set and the Qiagen OneStep RT-PCR kit. The public reads were quality trimmed at Q25 with fastp and then assembled into clones with MiXCR by TCRdb, keeping productive beta chains. Under each unique CDR3 protein, matching rows form one entry showing the most common genes and DNA. Counted in this sample were 340,000 or so distinct CDR3 sequences; over 15% of them appeared once. Of the sample, around 54% falls within the top ten clones. The sample consisted of blood. The receptors derive from a woman between 50 and 59 years old with Graves' hyperthyroidism.

This clonotype was detected only a few times. The chain carries TRBV29-1 and TRBJ2-7, with 9 bases matching TRBD2. Trimming removed 0 bases from V and 4 bases from J; junction bases left unmatched: 1. Germline lookup yields CDR1 SQVTM and CDR2 ANQGSEA. The CDR3 sequence is 13 residues long. Here the CDR3 reads CSVEETSGYEQYF. The CDR3 nucleotides are TGCAGCGTTGAAGAAACTAGCGGGTACGAGCAGTACTTC.

This clonotype was detected many times. The V call is TRBV12-3 or TRBV12-4, the J call TRBJ1-1; 7 bases are a match to TRBD1. CDR3 length equals 13 residues. J lost 3 bases, V lost 4 bases, and 2 bases had no gene match. The CDR3, as DNA: TGTGCCAGCAGTTCCGACAGGGACACTGAAGCTTTCTTT. As protein: CASSSDRDTEAFF.

The rearrangement joins TRBV30 to TRBJ1-2; tentative D call: TRBD1 (5 bases). Trimming removed 1 base at V and 8 bases at J, with 14 bases between. This CDR3 region has 13 residues. The germline gives CDR1 GTSNPN, CDR2 SVGIG (reference sequence). DNA of the CDR3: TGTGCCTGGAGTGATGGGACGCACTCGGGCTACACCTTC. Translating gives CAWSDGTHSGYTF.

A remark on this clonotype: One end of the junction fails to match germline, which may point to a read error. The V and J genes are TRBV18 and TRBJ2-3; perhaps D is TRBD1 or TRBD2 (5 bases each). CDR1 is KGHSH and CDR2 is LQKENI in the germline V gene. CDR3 size: 14 residues. The CDR3 loop is CASNRRDGTDAQYF. The CDR3 DNA reads as TGTGCCAGCAACCGCCGGGACGGCACAGATGCGCAGTATTTT.

This clonotype was observed many times. The chain recombines TRBV6-1 with TRBJ2-1; 12 bases align to TRBD2. The junction had 10 bases not matched to a gene; V was cut back by 5 bases and J by 8 bases. The CDR3 spans 16 residues. Germline-derived CDR1 and CDR2 are MNHNS and SASEGT. In DNA, the CDR3 is TGTGCCAGCAGTACCCTCCTAGCGGGGGGGCTTGATGAGCAGTTCTTC. Protein product: CASSTLLAGGLDEQFF.

The chain combines TRBV6-5 with TRBJ2-7; unclear D gene. CDR3 length: 13 amino acids. The germline V and J ends were trimmed by 2 bases and 4 bases, with 9 bases remaining between them. Germline V gene data show CDR1 as MNHEY and CDR2 as SVGAGI. The CDR3: CASSYDEMYEQYV. CDR3 bases: TGTGCCAGCAGTTACGATGAAATGTACGAGCAGTACGTC.

This clonotype has a single count. V is TRBV19 and J is TRBJ1-2, with D tentatively TRBD1 (6 bases). From germline, CDR1 is LNHDA and CDR2 SQIVND (reference sequence). The V end lost 5 bases, the J end lost 8 bases, and 12 bases lay between the germline ends. There are 12 residues in the CDR3. The DNA of the CDR3 is TGTGCCAGTAGTCCCGGGACATTCGGCTACACCTTC. Protein product: CASSPGTFGYTF. The full variable domain, rest sourced from reference TRBV19 and TRBJ1-2, is DGGITQSPKYLFRKEGQNVTLSCEQNLNHDAMYWYRQDPGQGLRLIYYSQIVNDFQKGDIAEGYSVSREKKESFPLTVTSAQKNPTAFYLCASSPGTFGYTFGSGTRLTVV.

This clonotype was seen only a few times. J is TRBJ1-1 and V is TRBV6-1; TRBD1 is a possible D gene (5 bases). CDR3 length: 11 amino acids. Trimming cost V 10 bases and J 1 base, with 7 bases left between them. Per the germline V gene, CDR1 is MNHNS and CDR2 is SASEGT. This CDR3 is CATGPNTEAFF. Written as DNA, the CDR3 is TGTGCCACAGGGCCGAACACTGAAGCTTTCTTT.

V gene TRBV7-9 combines with J gene TRBJ2-3; D remains ambiguous. The V end was cut by 6 bases, the J end by 2 bases, with 15 bases between. CDR1 and CDR2 (germline): SEHNR, FQNEAQ (reference sequence). This CDR3 has 15 residues. In DNA, the CDR3 is TGTGCCAGCAGAAAACTGTACAGCCACACAGATACGCAGTATTTT. Translated: CASRKLYSHTDTQYF. Supplemented by reference TRBV7-9 and TRBJ2-3, the full variable domain reads DTGVSQNPRHKITKRGQNVTFRCDPISEHNRLYWYRQTLGQGPEFLTYFQNEAQLEKSRLLSDRFSAERPKGSFSTLEIQRTEQGDSAMYLCASRKLYSHTDTQYFGPGTRLTVL.

The sample holds many counts of this clonotype. This chain joins TRBV2 and TRBJ1-2, with D unresolved. The CDR3 extends over 12 amino acids. V shed 2 bases and J shed 7 bases, with 8 bases lying between them. The germline V gene encodes CDR1 SNHLY and CDR2 FYNNEI. The CDR3 DNA reads as TGTGCCAGCAGTGAACAGAGGAGTGGCTACACCTTC. It specifies CASSEQRSGYTF.

This clonotype occurred many times. V usage is TRBV30 and J usage is TRBJ1-1; TRBD1 matches 8 bases. Germline lookup yields CDR1 GTSNPN and CDR2 SVGIG (reference sequence). V trimming: 2 bases; J trimming: 1 base; junction bases outside the gene matches: 3. This CDR3 region has 14 residues. The chain's CDR3 is CAWSIGQGNTEAFF. The CDR3 coding sequence is TGTGCCTGGAGTATCGGACAGGGGAACACTGAAGCTTTCTTT.

This chain links TRBV5-5 with TRBJ2-7; 7 positions agree with TRBD1. The CDR3 length is 14 residues. Germline-derived CDR1 and CDR2 are SGHKS and YYEKEE (reference sequence). V shed 6 bases and J 1 base; nucleotides not matched to a gene: 7. The CDR3 sequence is CASTHPGQSYEQYV. Written as DNA, the CDR3 is TGTGCCAGCACCCACCCGGGACAGTCCTACGAGCAGTACGTC.

This clonotype was observed a few times. V usage is TRBV6-4 and J usage is TRBJ1-1, with 7 positions matching TRBD1. The junction had 2 bases not matched to a gene; V was cut back by 5 bases and J by 2 bases. Germline V gene data show CDR1 as MRHNA and CDR2 as SNTAGT. This CDR3 has 13 amino acids. CDR3 in amino acids: CASSWDSNTEAFF. DNA of the CDR3: TGTGCCAGCAGTTGGGACAGCAACACTGAAGCTTTCTTT.

This clonotype was found many times. The V and J genes are TRBV3-1 and TRBJ1-3, with D hard to call. The CDR3 totals 14 residues. Trimming left V 4 bases short and J 2 bases short, with 9 bases between. Germline V gene lookup returns CDR1 LGHDT and CDR2 YNNKEL (reference sequence). CDR3 sequence: CASSRGRTGNTIYF. The CDR3 bases are TGTGCCAGCAGCCGTGGACGGACTGGAAACACCATATATTTT.

The chain joins TRBV2 to TRBJ2-5; TRBD1 might be the D (5 bases). There are 17 residues in the CDR3. Trimming shortened V by 6 bases and J by 2 bases, and 22 bases separated the two germline ends. Germline V CDR1 and CDR2: SNHLY, FYNNEI. CDR3 residues: CASSDPTDPGIQETQYF. The CDR3 coding sequence is TGTGCCAGCAGCGACCCAACAGATCCAGGGATTCAAGAGACCCAGTACTTC.